In this sample, the clone carrying this TCR beta chain turned up once. The antigen is undetermined. The data derive from a study of T cell responses to AZD1222 COVID-19 vaccine. Study-level results: At baseline, seropositivity was found in only a handful of AZD1222 recipients.

Here immunoSEQ multiplex PCR was the method, and the copy in TCRdb shows in-frame clones only, minus some. The sample has about 54,000 clones; about 88% are singletons. Between the trimmed V and J ends, which lost 5 bases and 8 bases, there was a span of 9 bases. This CDR3 spans 11 amino acids. The chain has TRBV12-3 or TRBV12-4 and TRBJ2-5; D ambiguous. This sequence was found in an adult in good health. Here the sequenced sample was peripheral blood, taken on day 0 of AZD1222 vaccination. The CDR3 coding sequence is TGTGCCAGCAGTGTTAGGGCAACCCAGTACTTC. Its translation: CASSVRATQYF.